This is a list of T cell receptor beta chains from one sample in a study of PD-1 blockade in classical Hodgkin lymphoma. Assay: immunoSEQ multiplex PCR; the TCRdb copy retains only in-frame clones and omits some. The profile shows 13,000 or so clones, roughly 83% of them singletons. The source material was CD4+ T cells from blood, sampled before the fourth cycle of nivolumab. The receptors stem from a human donor with classical Hodgkin lymphoma. Each CDR3 is given with its conserved first and last residue. A D gene is named only where the DNA matches it firmly. A row's size may be missing; if present it is once, few, many or a size class.

.	15	TRBV15	TRBD1	TRBJ2-5	CATSRRGTGQKTQYF	TGTGCCACCAGCAGGAGGGGGACGGGACAGAAGACCCAGTACTTC
.	14	TRBV5-1	TRBD1	TRBJ2-1	CASSITGQGWEQFF	TGCGCCAGCAGCATAACGGGACAGGGCTGGGAGCAGTTCTTC
once	17	TRBV5-6	TRBD2	TRBJ2-3	CASSSTTSGGATDTQYF	TGTGCCAGCAGCTCGACGACTAGCGGGGGGGCCACAGATACGCAGTATTTT
.	12	TRBV5-1	TRBD1	TRBJ2-7	CASSSDRDEQYF	TGCGCCAGCAGCTCTGACAGGGACGAGCAGTACTTC
.	15	TRBV30	.	TRBJ2-6	CAWSVLGSGANVLTF	TGTGCCTGGAGTGTACTTGGCTCTGGGGCCAACGTCCTGACTTTC
.	19	TRBV21-1	.	TRBJ1-5	CASSKDIERGQGANQPQHF	TGTGCCAGCAGCAAAGATATAGAGCGCGGACAGGGGGCTAATCAGCCCCAGCATTTT
.	15	TRBV5-6	.	TRBJ1-2	CASSLVGREAYGYTF	TGTGCCAGCAGCTTGGTGGGCAGGGAGGCCTATGGCTACACCTTC
.	15	TRBV6-5	TRBD1	TRBJ2-3	CASSWGQGARDTQYF	TGTGCCAGCAGTTGGGGACAGGGGGCAAGAGATACGCAGTATTTT
.	13	TRBV5-4	.	TRBJ2-1	CASSGTGRDEQFF	TGTGCCAGCAGCGGAACAGGGCGCGATGAGCAGTTCTTC
few	15	TRBV9	TRBD2	TRBJ2-7	CASSVEAGATYEQYF	TGTGCCAGCAGCGTAGAGGCGGGAGCCACCTACGAGCAGTACTTC
.	15	TRBV7-2	.	TRBJ1-3	CASGRTLSSGNTIYF	TGTGCCAGCGGCCGGACATTGAGCTCTGGAAACACCATATATTTT
.	17	TRBV7-7	.	TRBJ2-7	CASSLSGGRGLHYEQYF	TGTGCCAGCAGCTTATCCGGCGGTCGGGGGTTACACTACGAGCAGTACTTC
once	14	TRBV19	.	TRBJ1-1	CASSKAGVNTEAFF	TGTGCCAGTAGTAAGGCAGGGGTGAACACTGAAGCTTTCTTT
.	15	TRBV28	.	TRBJ1-5	CATQRGGRSNQPQHF	TGTGCCACCCAGAGGGGGGGTAGGAGCAATCAGCCCCAGCATTTT
.	11	TRBV20-1	.	TRBJ1-2	CSARINYGYTF	TGCAGTGCTAGGATTAACTATGGCTACACCTTC
few	14	TRBV19	.	TRBJ1-2	CASRTGHMNYGYTF	TGTGCCAGTAGGACGGGACATATGAACTATGGCTACACCTTC
.	15	TRBV6-5	.	TRBJ1-5	CASSYGGHSNQPQHF	TGTGCCAGCAGTTACGGCGGACATAGCAATCAGCCCCAGCATTTT
.	13	TRBV12-5	.	TRBJ1-5	CASGGSFDQPQHF	TGTGCTAGTGGGGGGAGTTTCGATCAGCCCCAGCATTTT
.	14	TRBV6-5	TRBD1	TRBJ2-7	CASSYGGQGNEQYF	TGTGCCAGCAGTTACGGGGGACAGGGTAACGAGCAGTACTTC
once	13	TRBV7-9	.	TRBJ2-6	CASRGSGANVLTF	TGTGCCAGCCGAGGGAGCGGGGCCAACGTCCTGACTTTC
.	15	TRBV5-6	.	TRBJ2-6	CASSLPGTMANVLTF	TGTGCCAGCAGTTTACCCGGGACCATGGCCAACGTCCTGACTTTC
.	15	TRBV5-4	.	TRBJ2-6	CASSLVDSGANVLTF	TGTGCCAGCAGCTTAGTCGACTCTGGGGCCAACGTCCTGACTTTC
.	13	TRBV27	TRBD2	TRBJ2-2	CASRGLAEGELFF	TGTGCCAGCAGGGGACTAGCGGAAGGGGAGCTGTTTTTT
.	13	TRBV23-1	.	TRBJ1-1	CASSQPGRPEAFF	TGCGCCAGCAGTCAACCGGGACGTCCTGAAGCTTTCTTT
.	17	TRBV5-1	TRBD1	TRBJ1-4	CASSSRGQGNSNEKLFF	TGCGCCAGCAGCTCCAGGGGACAGGGGAATTCTAATGAAAAACTGTTTTTT
.	14	TRBV7-7	.	TRBJ2-3	CASSLDRGSDTQYF	TGTGCCAGCAGCTTAGATCGGGGTAGTGATACGCAGTATTTT
.	15	TRBV2	.	TRBJ1-4	CASSEYGGLLEKLFF	TGTGCCAGCAGTGAATACGGGGGGCTCCTTGAAAAACTGTTTTTT
.	15	TRBV15	TRBD1	TRBJ2-7	CATSEGQGLLYEQYF	TGTGCCACCAGCGAAGGACAGGGTTTGTTGTACGAGCAGTACTTC
.	12	TRBV29-1	TRBD1	TRBJ2-7	CSAERGPYEQYF	TGCAGCGCCGAAAGGGGGCCTTACGAGCAGTACTTC
.	12	TRBV7-2	.	TRBJ2-1	CASSLGRGRQFF	TGTGCCAGCAGCTTAGGTAGGGGCAGGCAGTTCTTC
.	15	TRBV15	.	TRBJ2-3	CATSTIRRPADTQYF	TGTGCCACCAGCACCATTAGACGACCGGCAGATACGCAGTATTTT
.	13	TRBV4-3	.	TRBJ1-1	CASSQVWGTEAFF	TGCGCCAGCAGCCAAGTGTGGGGCACTGAAGCTTTCTTT
.	14	TRBV7-2	TRBD2	TRBJ2-7	CASSLGAGGYEQYF	TGTGCCAGCAGCTTAGGAGCGGGGGGGTACGAGCAGTACTTC
.	14	TRBV14	.	TRBJ1-6	CASSPRSYNSPLHF	TGTGCCAGCAGCCCAAGGTCCTATAATTCACCCCTCCACTTT
.	15	TRBV5-6	.	TRBJ2-1	CASSSRRLSYNEQFF	TGTGCCAGCAGCAGCCGACGGCTTTCCTACAATGAGCAGTTCTTC
.	16	TRBV11-3	.	TRBJ2-2	CASSLGSDHRWRELFF	TGTGCCAGCAGCTTAGGATCAGACCATCGGTGGCGGGAGCTGTTTTTT
.	15	TRBV5-1	TRBD2	TRBJ2-3	CASSLGGRGPDTQYF	TGCGCCAGCAGCTTGGGCGGGAGGGGCCCAGATACGCAGTATTTT
.	13	TRBV18	.	TRBJ2-4	CASSPGGFNIQYF	TGTGCCAGCTCACCAGGGGGCTTCAACATTCAGTACTTC